The 24 T cell receptor beta chains listed next were all sequenced from one sample in a study of blood T cell repertoires in COVID-19. Method: immunoSEQ multiplex PCR; TCRdb's copy keeps in-frame clones and lacks some. The profile covers about 78,000 clones, with around 77% appearing a single time and about 10% taken by the ten largest. Sequencing input: peripheral blood. All receptors come from a human donor in a cohort sampled during active COVID-19.

This clone was recorded once. The chain has TRBV11-2 and TRBJ2-5; D not certain. This CDR3 spans 15 amino acids. Looked up from germline, CDR1 is SGHAT and CDR2 is FQNNGV. Trimming left V 1 base short and J 4 bases short, with 13 bases between. CDR3 in DNA: TGTGCCAGCAGCTTAGTACGCGTGTCTGGAGAGACCCAGTACTTC. This encodes CASSLVRVSGETQYF.

The rearrangement uses TRBV13 and TRBJ2-4, with D possibly matching TRBD1 (6 bases). The CDR3 runs 17 residues. The V and J ends lost 5 bases and 0 bases respectively, with 17 bases between them. The germline CDR1 and CDR2 sequences are PRHDT and FYEKMQ (reference sequence). For the CDR3, the DNA is TGTGCCAGCAGCCCATTCCGGGACACAGTAGCCAAAAACATTCAGTACTTC. Translation gives CASSPFRDTVAKNIQYF.

This CDR3 is CASSYSGHLAGNTIYF. The CDR3 DNA sequence: TGTGCCAGCAGTTACTCGGGACACCTTGCTGGAAACACCATATATTTT. The genes are TRBV6-5 and TRBJ1-3; possibly TRBD1 for D (6 bases). Trimming cost V 0 bases and J 2 bases, with 11 bases left between them. The CDR3 contains 16 residues. From germline, CDR1 is MNHEY and CDR2 SVGAGI.

This clone was counted once. This chain connects TRBV5-5 to TRBJ2-7; unclear D gene. This CDR3 has 15 residues. V was cut by 1 base and J by 0 bases, with 11 bases left in between. The germline CDR1 and CDR2 sequences are SGHKS and YYEKEE (reference sequence). The CDR3 sequence is CASSLISPGSYEQYF. The CDR3 DNA follows: TGTGCCAGCAGCTTGATTTCCCCGGGCTCCTACGAGCAGTACTTC.

This clone was counted between two and nine times. V and J are TRBV5-1 and TRBJ1-1, with D possibly being TRBD1 (6 bases). Trimming removed 4 bases from V and 1 base from J, with 11 bases in between. Germline CDR1 reads SGHRS; CDR2 reads YFSETQ. The CDR3 sequence is 14 residues long. This chain's CDR3 is CASSQSGANTEAFF. The CDR3 DNA is TGCGCCAGCAGCCAATCAGGGGCGAACACTGAAGCTTTCTTT.

This clone came up once. This sequence joins TRBV28 and TRBJ1-1, with D possibly being TRBD1 (5 bases). Trimming cost V 5 bases and J 4 bases, with 17 bases left between them. Germline V gives CDR1 MDHEN, CDR2 SYDVKM. This CDR3 has 15 residues. CDR3 amino acids: CASSLRAGRATEAFF. CDR3 bases: TGTGCCAGCAGTCTACGGGCAGGGAGGGCCACTGAAGCTTTCTTT. The whole variable domain, filled in from reference TRBV28 and TRBJ1-1, reads DVKVTQSSRYLVKRTGEKVFLECVQDMDHENMFWYRQDPGLGLRLIYFSYDVKMKEKGDIPEGYSVSREKKERFSLILESASTNQTSMYLCASSLRAGRATEAFFGQGTRLTVV.

This clone was observed a few times. This sequence joins TRBV5-1 and TRBJ2-7; TRBD1 might be the D (6 bases). Germline V lookup: CDR1 SGHRS, CDR2 YFSETQ. V was pared by 2 bases and J by 0 bases, with 12 bases between. The CDR3 is 15 amino acids. CDR3 in DNA: TGCGCCAGCAGCTTAACAGGGATGCCCTCCTACGAGCAGTACTTC. Protein sequence: CASSLTGMPSYEQYF.

The chain combines TRBV24-1 with TRBJ2-3, with D perhaps TRBD1 (6 bases). Looked up from germline, CDR1 is KGHDR and CDR2 is SFDVKD. The CDR3 has 13 amino acids. Trimming removed 5 bases at V and 1 base at J, with 6 bases between. For the CDR3, the DNA is TGTGCCACCAGTGGGACAGGCACAGATACGCAGTATTTT. Amino acids: CATSGTGTDTQYF.

The chain links TRBV12-3 or TRBV12-4 to TRBJ1-2; TRBD1 aligns across 7 bases. J lost 9 bases, V lost 6 bases, and 7 bases had no gene match. This CDR3 comprises 12 residues. CDR3 loop: CASRRTGLSYTF. The CDR3 DNA reads as TGTGCCAGCAGGCGGACAGGCCTGAGCTACACCTTC.

This chain links TRBV6-6 with TRBJ2-7, with D perhaps matching TRBD2 (7 bases). Germline-derived CDR1 and CDR2 are MNHNY and SVGAGI (reference sequence). There are 13 residues in the CDR3. The V end lost 7 bases, the J end lost 4 bases, and 14 bases lay between the germline ends. The CDR3 region has the DNA TGTGCCAGCAAACCCGGGGGGCGGTACGAGCAGTACTTC. Its protein product is CASKPGGRYEQYF.

The chain employs TRBV6-4 and TRBJ2-2; 10 positions agree with TRBD1. This CDR3 has 15 residues. The germline gives CDR1 MRHNA, CDR2 SNTAGT. Trimming at V came to 8 bases and at J to 6 bases, leaving 9 bases not matched to a gene. The CDR3 here is CASLPGQGRPGELFF. The DNA of the CDR3 is TGTGCCAGCCTTCCGGGACAGGGGCGCCCCGGGGAGCTGTTTTTT.

CDR3 region: CASQDRFGSPLHF. The CDR3 bases are TGTGCCAGTCAGGACAGGTTCGGGTCACCCCTCCACTTT. V gene TRBV2 combines with J gene TRBJ1-6, with 7 bases identical to TRBD1. Germline V gene data show CDR1 as SNHLY and CDR2 as FYNNEI. Trimming took 9 bases from V and 10 from J; bases not matched to a gene: 9. CDR3 size: 13 residues.

This clone was observed a handful of times. The genes are TRBV20-1 and TRBJ2-1; TRBD2 agrees at 7 bases. The CDR3 sequence is 11 residues long. V trimming: 5 bases; J trimming: 9 bases; junction bases outside the gene matches: 4. CDR1 and CDR2 (germline): DFQATT, SNEGSKA (reference sequence). CDR3 nucleotides: TGCAGTGCTGTCCTAGCGGCTGAGCAGTTCTTC. Protein sequence: CSAVLAAEQFF.

This chain's CDR3 is CSVVRGRRSPLHF. Written as DNA, the CDR3 is TGCAGCGTTGTCAGGGGGCGGCGGTCACCCCTCCACTTT. The chain recombines TRBV29-1 with TRBJ1-6; 8 nucleotides line up with TRBD1. The CDR3 extends over 13 amino acids. In germline, CDR1 is SQVTM, CDR2 ANQGSEA. The V gene end was trimmed by 4 bases and the J gene end by 10 bases; junction bases not matched to a gene: 6.

CDR3 protein: CASSVTASYEQYF. The CDR3 DNA reads TGTGCCAGTAGCGTGACAGCCTCCTACGAGCAGTACTTC. The J gene is TRBJ2-7, the V gene TRBV19; D possibly corresponds to TRBD1 (5 bases). This CDR3 is built from 13 residues. Germline CDR1 and CDR2: LNHDA and SQIVND (reference sequence). The V and J ends lost 6 bases and 0 bases respectively, with 9 bases between them.

The gene calls are TRBV5-4 and TRBJ1-1; D might be TRBD1 (5 bases). The CDR3 spans 16 residues. The ends were cut back, 1 base at V and 0 bases at J, with 13 bases in the middle. CDR1 SGHNT and CDR2 YYREEE come from the germline V gene (reference sequence). CDR3 residues: CASSLFQGYLNTEAFF. CDR3 nucleotides: TGTGCCAGCAGCTTGTTCCAGGGTTACCTGAACACTGAAGCTTTCTTT.

This rearrangement joins TRBV6-5 to TRBJ1-1; 7 nucleotides align to TRBD1. CDR3 size: 12 residues. Trimming removed 7 bases from V and 10 bases from J; junction bases left unmatched: 9. Per the germline V gene, CDR1 is MNHEY and CDR2 is SVGAGI. The CDR3 reads CASTRGVGGAFF. As DNA, the CDR3 is TGTGCCAGCACCAGGGGGGTGGGAGGAGCTTTCTTT.

J is TRBJ1-5 and V is TRBV4-1; tentative D call: TRBD1 (5 bases). The V end was cut by 0 bases, the J end by 3 bases, with 18 bases between. This CDR3 is built from 18 residues. Germline CDR1 and CDR2: MGHRA and YSYEKL. The CDR3 nucleotides are TGCGCCAGCAGCCAAGATGAGGCCCGGTCGGGGGACAATCAGCCCCAGCATTTT. It is translated as CASSQDEARSGDNQPQHF.

The chain combines TRBV28 with TRBJ1-6; 7 positions match TRBD1. This CDR3 is 15 amino acids long. J lost 7 bases, V lost 3 bases, and 6 bases had no gene match. Per germline, CDR1 MDHEN and CDR2 SYDVKM. CDR3 sequence: CASSFLQGNNSPLHF. CDR3 nucleotides: TGTGCCAGCAGTTTCCTACAGGGGAACAATTCACCCCTCCACTTT. The entire variable domain, with the rest obtained from reference TRBV28 and TRBJ1-6, is as follows: DVKVTQSSRYLVKRTGEKVFLECVQDMDHENMFWYRQDPGLGLRLIYFSYDVKMKEKGDIPEGYSVSREKKERFSLILESASTNQTSMYLCASSFLQGNNSPLHFGNGTRLTVT.

CDR3 protein: CASSEVAGDQPQHF. The DNA for the CDR3 is TGTGCCAGCAGTGAAGTGGCAGGGGATCAGCCCCAGCATTTT. The chain has TRBV6-1 and TRBJ1-5; a possible D gene is TRBD1 (6 bases). This CDR3 spans 14 amino acids. Germline V gene data show CDR1 as MNHNS and CDR2 as SASEGT. The ends were cut back, 1 base at V and 5 bases at J, with 9 bases in the middle.

The chain carries TRBV30 and TRBJ1-1, with unresolved D. Germline V gives CDR1 GTSNPN, CDR2 SVGIG (reference sequence). Trimming removed 0 bases at V and 4 bases at J, with 15 bases between. The length of the CDR3 is 15 residues. Here the CDR3 reads CAWSVHGRERTEAFF. The CDR3 DNA follows: TGTGCCTGGAGTGTACATGGGAGGGAACGCACTGAAGCTTTCTTT.

The V call is TRBV6-6, the J call TRBJ2-1, with TRBD2 matching 10 bases. The CDR3 loop spans 15 amino acids. V was clipped by 0 bases and J by 8 bases; unmatched bases: 4. Germline values: CDR1 MNHNY, CDR2 SVGAGI (reference sequence). The CDR3 DNA is TGTGCCAGCAGTTACTCAGCGGGGGGGCGCGATGAGCAGTTCTTC. Encoded protein: CASSYSAGGRDEQFF.

The CDR3 nucleotides are TGTGCCAGCAGTTCTAACCCCGGACAGGGAAACACTGAAGCTTTCTTT. This gives the protein CASSSNPGQGNTEAFF. The V call is TRBV28, the J call TRBJ1-1; TRBD1 agrees at 8 bases. The CDR3 spans 16 residues. CDR1 MDHEN and CDR2 SYDVKM come from the germline V gene. Unmatched junction bases numbered 9, after V lost 4 bases and J lost 2 bases.

The CDR3 sequence is CASSAQGRWRGYTF. CDR3 nucleotide sequence: TGTGCCAGCAGCGCACAGGGTAGGTGGAGGGGCTACACCTTC. V usage is TRBV7-2 and J usage is TRBJ1-2, with D possibly TRBD1 on 6 matching bases. V was clipped by 5 bases and J by 8 bases, with 18 bases between them. CDR3 size: 14 residues. Germline values: CDR1 SGHTA, CDR2 FQGNSA.